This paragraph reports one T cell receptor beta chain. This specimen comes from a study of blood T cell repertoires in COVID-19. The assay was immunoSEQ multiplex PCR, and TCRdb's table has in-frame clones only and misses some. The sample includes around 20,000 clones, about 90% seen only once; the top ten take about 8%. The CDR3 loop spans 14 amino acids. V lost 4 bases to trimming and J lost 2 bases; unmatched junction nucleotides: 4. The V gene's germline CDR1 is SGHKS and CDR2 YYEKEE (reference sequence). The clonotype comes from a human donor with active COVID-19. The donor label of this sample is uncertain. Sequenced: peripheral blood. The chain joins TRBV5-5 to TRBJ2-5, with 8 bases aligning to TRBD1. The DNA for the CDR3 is TGTGCCAGCAGCCGGGGACAGGAACAAGAGACCCAGTACTTC. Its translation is CASSRGQEQETQYF.